Only a few counts were recorded for the clone carrying this TCR beta chain. Its cognate antigen is unknown. Breast cancer patients provided tissue from their axillary draining lymph nodes. TCRdb re-called the multiplex PCR reads through MiXCR, storing one row per CDR3 protein. Of about 140,000 distinct CDR3 sequences listed, 30% to 35% are singletons. This entry belongs to a study of breast tumors, draining lymph nodes, adjacent tissues. The study, taken as a whole, reports: Compared with basal-like, luminal-like tumors shared significantly more repertoire with nontumor tissue.

Trimming left V 1 base short and J 1 base short, with 8 bases between. Germline-derived CDR1 and CDR2 are SGHRS and YFSETQ. The CDR3 covers 14 residues. The source of this sequence is a female donor with breast cancer. Some clones in this sample may be carry-over from other donors' samples. Specimen: axillary lymph node tissue. The chain has TRBV5-1 and TRBJ1-1; D call uncertain. Written as DNA, the CDR3 is TGCGCCAGCAGCTTGTTAGTCACGAACACTGAAGCTTTCTTT. This gives the protein CASSLLVTNTEAFF.